These 22 T cell receptor beta chains share one sample of origin, sequenced in a study of blood T cell repertoires in COVID-19. Sequencing was performed with immunoSEQ multiplex PCR; in TCRdb, only in-frame clones are kept and a portion is missing. In the table there are 150,000 to 200,000 clones, 80% of which are singletons. Sequenced: peripheral blood. The origin of the receptors is a man aged 65 to 79 with active or convalescent COVID-19.

V gene TRBV5-1 combines with J gene TRBJ2-7; perhaps TRBD1 as D (5 bases). CDR3 length equals 14 residues. The V end was cut by 0 bases, the J end by 3 bases, with 10 bases between. The germline CDR1 and CDR2 sequences are SGHRS and YFSETQ. The CDR3 sequence: CASSLDPGNYEQYF. The CDR3 nucleotides are TGCGCCAGCAGCTTGGACCCAGGGAACTACGAGCAGTACTTC.

The chain couples TRBV25-1 to TRBJ1-6; 7 nucleotides align to TRBD1. The CDR3 is made up of 16 amino acids. The V gene's germline CDR1 is MGHDK and CDR2 SYGVNS. Unmatched junction bases numbered 7, after V lost 1 base and J lost 7 bases. This CDR3 reads CASSEFDRALNSPLHF. The DNA of the CDR3 is TGTGCCAGCAGTGAATTCGACAGGGCGCTAAATTCACCCCTCCACTTT.

Here the CDR3 reads CASSLQGPGELFF. CDR3 nucleotides: TGTGCCAGCAGCCTACAGGGGCCCGGGGAGCTGTTTTTT. V is TRBV12-3 or TRBV12-4 and J is TRBJ2-2; 7 nucleotides agree with TRBD1. The CDR3 runs to 13 residues. The V and J ends lost 6 bases and 6 bases, in that order; junction bases with no gene match: 4.

This chain connects TRBV5-1 to TRBJ2-1; D might be TRBD1 (6 bases). The V end lost 5 bases, the J end lost 2 bases, and 17 bases lay between the germline ends. Germline lookup yields CDR1 SGHRS and CDR2 YFSETQ. This CDR3 has 16 amino acids. The CDR3 region is CASRSSETGPYNEQFF. The CDR3 DNA follows: TGCGCCAGCAGAAGTTCGGAGACAGGACCCTACAATGAGCAGTTCTTC.

The rearrangement joins TRBV6-5 to TRBJ1-1; D is uncertain. Germline CDR1 reads MNHEY; CDR2 reads SVGAGI. V lost 4 bases, J lost 8 bases, and 17 bases lay in between. The CDR3 is 14 amino acids. The chain's CDR3 is CASSSIDTREEAFF. The CDR3 nucleotides read TGTGCCAGCAGTTCTATAGACACGCGGGAAGAAGCTTTCTTT.

The rearrangement links TRBV18 to TRBJ2-7; 11 bases are a match to TRBD2. The germline V gene encodes CDR1 KGHSH and CDR2 LQKENI. V trimming: 3 bases; J trimming: 2 bases; junction bases outside the gene matches: 3. CDR3 length: 15 amino acids. Here the CDR3 DNA reads TGTGCCAGCTCACCCGGGACTAGCGGTGCCTACGAGCAGTACTTC. Translation gives CASSPGTSGAYEQYF. Variable domain in full (rest from reference TRBV18 and TRBJ2-7): NAGVMQNPRHLVRRRGQEARLRCSPMKGHSHVYWYRQLPEEGLKFMVYLQKENIIDESGMPKERFSAEFPKEGPSILRIQQVVRGDSAAYFCASSPGTSGAYEQYFGPGTRLTVT.

The V and J genes are TRBV4-3 and TRBJ2-1, with 12 bases identical to TRBD1. Germline assignment: CDR1 LGHNA and CDR2 YSLEER. With V trimmed by 2 bases and J by 7 bases, 3 bases remained unmatched. This CDR3 is built from 15 residues. The CDR3 loop is CASSQRDRGRNEQFF. The CDR3 DNA sequence: TGCGCCAGCAGCCAAAGGGACAGGGGGCGGAATGAGCAGTTCTTC.

The V and J genes are TRBV2 and TRBJ1-5; D not certain. This CDR3 region has 15 residues. V was pared by 8 bases and J by 0 bases, with 14 bases between. Germline V CDR1 and CDR2: SNHLY, FYNNEI. The CDR3 is CASLGNLNSNQPQHF. Written as DNA, the CDR3 is TGTGCCAGCCTCGGGAACCTAAATAGCAATCAGCCCCAGCATTTT.

The chain recombines TRBV7-9 with TRBJ1-1; D is ambiguous. The germline gives CDR1 SEHNR, CDR2 FQNEAQ (reference sequence). The CDR3 is 15 amino acids. With 5 bases removed from V and 5 bases from J, the gap between germline ends came to 18 bases. The CDR3: CASSKETGIVTEAFF. For the CDR3, the DNA is TGTGCCAGCAGCAAAGAAACGGGTATAGTAACTGAAGCTTTCTTT.

The chain employs TRBV18 and TRBJ2-1, with a tentative D call TRBD2 (6 bases). Germline CDR1 is KGHSH and CDR2 is LQKENI. CDR3 size: 15 residues. Trimming removed 6 bases at V and 1 base at J, with 13 bases between. The CDR3 spells CASSPQGGSYNEQFF. CDR3 coding DNA: TGTGCCAGCTCGCCGCAGGGAGGTTCCTACAATGAGCAGTTCTTC.

The chain has TRBV20-1 and TRBJ1-1; possible D gene TRBD1, 5 bases. CDR1 is DFQATT, CDR2 SNEGSKA, per germline (reference sequence). CDR3 size: 13 residues. Trimming cost V 3 bases and J 6 bases, with 14 bases left between them. CDR3: CSASLLAGSEAFF. The CDR3 DNA reads as TGCAGTGCTAGTTTATTGGCAGGGTCTGAAGCTTTCTTT.

V usage is TRBV11-2 and J usage is TRBJ1-6; TRBD1 matches 10 bases. The CDR3 has 13 amino acids. The V and J ends lost 10 bases and 13 bases, in that order; junction bases with no gene match: 10. CDR1 SGHAT and CDR2 FQNNGV come from the germline V gene. As DNA, the CDR3 is TGTGCCAACAACGACAGGGGGCTGTCTCCCCTCCACTTT. Translating gives CANNDRGLSPLHF.

This chain uses TRBV29-1 with TRBJ1-1, with 7 nucleotides matching TRBD1. Losses at the gene ends were 4 bases for V and 4 bases for J; bases not matched to a gene: 6. The CDR3 loop spans 13 amino acids. Looked up from germline, CDR1 is SQVTM and CDR2 is ANQGSEA. In nucleotides, the CDR3 is TGCAGCGTTGCGGGTGGGACAGTCACTGAAGCTTTCTTT. Protein sequence: CSVAGGTVTEAFF.

This rearrangement joins TRBV10-3 to TRBJ2-3; D perhaps matches TRBD1 (6 bases). Germline V gene data show CDR1 as ENHRY and CDR2 as SYGVKD. The ends were cut back, 10 bases at V and 0 bases at J, with 23 bases in the middle. The CDR3 runs to 17 residues. This CDR3 is CANDRTPGKQSTDTQYF. CDR3 nucleotides: TGTGCCAACGACAGGACACCAGGGAAACAAAGCACAGATACGCAGTATTTT.

The chain recombines TRBV30 with TRBJ2-4; tentatively, D is TRBD1 (5 bases). The CDR3 spans 17 residues. Per the germline V gene, CDR1 is GTSNPN and CDR2 is SVGIG (reference sequence). V was pared by 0 bases and J by 0 bases, with 15 bases between. The CDR3 spells CAWSVRGSSLAKNIQYF. CDR3 coding DNA: TGTGCCTGGAGTGTTAGGGGTAGCTCTCTAGCCAAAAACATTCAGTACTTC.

As concerns this clone: Other DNA sequences in this specimen translate into the identical CDR3. The V and J genes are TRBV7-2 and TRBJ2-3; possibly TRBD2 for D (5 bases). The CDR3 has 14 amino acids. The V and J ends lost 3 bases and 1 base respectively, with 8 bases between them. Germline assignment: CDR1 SGHTA and CDR2 FQGNSA. The CDR3 loop reads CASSLDSGTDTQYF. Written as DNA, the CDR3 is TGTGCCAGCAGCTTGGACTCTGGCACAGATACGCAGTATTTT.

In this sample, this clone turned up a few times. V and J are TRBV5-6 and TRBJ1-1; D perhaps matches TRBD1 (5 bases). Germline CDR1 SGHDT, CDR2 YYEEEE. Trimming took 1 base from V and 2 from J, leaving 9 bases between them. The CDR3 has 14 amino acids. CDR3 nucleotides: TGTGCCAGCAGCTTGCGCGGACACAACACTGAAGCTTTCTTT. Translation gives CASSLRGHNTEAFF.

The chain uses TRBV2 and TRBJ2-5; possibly TRBD1 for D (6 bases). The CDR3 loop spans 13 amino acids. Germline values: CDR1 SNHLY, CDR2 FYNNEI. V gave up 3 bases and J gave up 6 bases, with 11 bases separating them. CDR3 sequence: CASSENREQTQYF. CDR3 nucleotides: TGTGCCAGCAGTGAGAACAGGGAGCAGACCCAGTACTTC. Together with reference TRBV2 and TRBJ2-5, the CDR3 gives the full variable domain: EPEVTQTPSHQVTQMGQEVILRCVPISNHLYFYWYRQILGQKVEFLVSFYNNEISEKSEIFDDQFSVERPDGSNFTLKIRSTKLEDSAMYFCASSENREQTQYFGPGTRLLVL.

The rearrangement uses TRBV20-1 and TRBJ1-5, with 7 bases aligning to TRBD1. This CDR3 has 16 residues. Germline CDR1 and CDR2: DFQATT and SNEGSKA (reference sequence). The trim removed 3 bases at V and 3 bases at J, leaving 11 bases unmatched. The CDR3 spells CSASVVARGLNQPQHF. Here the CDR3 DNA reads TGCAGTGCTAGTGTGGTCGCGAGGGGGCTCAATCAGCCCCAGCATTTT.

The chain is built from TRBV10-1 and TRBJ1-1, with a weak D call TRBD1 (6 bases). This CDR3 region has 14 residues. From germline, CDR1 is WNHNN and CDR2 SYGVQD (reference sequence). Trimming stripped 5 bases from V and 4 bases from J, with 14 bases between. In DNA, the CDR3 is TGCGCCAGCAGTTCGGGGGGCTATGCCACTGAAGCTTTCTTT. Translated, it gives CASSSGGYATEAFF.

A single count supports this clone. The chain combines TRBV15 with TRBJ2-1, with 11 bases lining up with TRBD1. The CDR3 has 15 amino acids. Germline CDR1 reads LNHNV; CDR2 reads YYDKDF (reference sequence). Losses at the gene ends were 5 bases for V and 8 bases for J; bases not matched to a gene: 8. Here the CDR3 DNA reads TGTGCCACCAGCCCCCGGGACAGGGGGATCGATGAGCAGTTCTTC. Its translation is CATSPRDRGIDEQFF.

This clone was observed once. The genes are TRBV5-1 and TRBJ2-1, with TRBD1 identical over 10 bases. Trimming cost V 4 bases and J 2 bases; bases outside gene matches: 9. Germline V gene lookup returns CDR1 SGHRS and CDR2 YFSETQ. This CDR3 spans 17 amino acids. The CDR3 spells CASSALTGGGTYNEQFF. The CDR3 DNA reads as TGCGCCAGCAGCGCTCTGACAGGGGGCGGAACCTACAATGAGCAGTTCTTC.